These 2 T cell receptor beta chains were sequenced from one sample in a study of blood T cell repertoires in COVID-19. Only in-frame clones appear in the TCRdb table, and some are missing; sequencing was by immunoSEQ multiplex PCR. The sample lists a few hundred thousand clones, around 86% occurring once. The specimen was peripheral blood. These receptors were taken from a human donor in a cohort sampled during active COVID-19.

The V call is TRBV18, the J call TRBJ2-6; D uncertain. Trimming removed 3 bases from V and 2 bases from J, with 8 bases in between. The CDR3 contains 15 residues. The germline gives CDR1 KGHSH, CDR2 LQKENI. For the CDR3, the DNA is TGTGCCAGCTCACCTCCAGAAGCTGGGGCCAACGTCCTGACTTTC. Amino acids: CASSPPEAGANVLTF. Complete variable domain (other parts from reference TRBV18 and TRBJ2-6): NAGVMQNPRHLVRRRGQEARLRCSPMKGHSHVYWYRQLPEEGLKFMVYLQKENIIDESGMPKERFSAEFPKEGPSILRIQQVVRGDSAAYFCASSPPEAGANVLTFGAGSRLTVL.

The chain uses TRBV19 and TRBJ1-2, with TRBD1 matching over 9 bases. Per germline, CDR1 LNHDA and CDR2 SQIVND (reference sequence). With 8 bases clipped from V and 8 bases from J, the junction kept 6 bases outside the gene matches. This CDR3 has 12 residues. The CDR3 coding sequence is TGTGCCAGTTTTCACAGGGGGCGAGGCTACACCTTC. This sequence encodes CASFHRGRGYTF.